This T cell receptor (beta chain) stems from a study of OX40 agonist ivuxolimab in advanced cancers. Describing the broader study: Ivuxolimab was a fully human IgG2 agonistic monoclonal antibody targeting the costimulatory receptor OX40 (CD134). The paper describes the monotherapy dose-escalation part (N of about 54 patients) of the phase I trial of ivuxolimab. The dose-escalation cohort was approximately 83% male with a mean age of roughly 62 years, ranging from roughly 20 to 80. Prior anti-PD-1, anti-PD-L1 or anti-CTLA-4 therapy was permitted, and approximately 39% of dose-escalation patients had received checkpoint inhibitors. The point of sequencing TCRbeta in the periphery was to test whether ivuxolimab changed TCR sequence diversity and drove clonal T-cell expansion. Partial responses were achieved by three dose-escalation patients, of whom one had hepatocellular carcinoma and two had cutaneous melanoma. Of the roughly 54 patients in dose escalation, around 19 had hepatocellular carcinoma, some 15 had melanoma, 9 had renal cell carcinoma and 9 had head and neck cancer. Intravenous ivuxolimab was administered to patients every 2 weeks at six dose levels: 0.01, 0.1, 0.3, 1.5, 3 and 10 mg/kg. What the work shows at the level of the full study, not this receptor alone: Partial responders in the 0.1-3.0 mg/kg groups had among the lowest normalized peripheral clonal expansion, especially among CD8+ T cells. On average, CD8+ T cells showed more expanded clones than CD4+ T cells after ivuxolimab. Low levels of normalized T-cell clonal expansion were also seen in some nonresponding patients. The antigen specificity of the clonally expanded peripheral T cells was not determined. Clonal expansion of both CD4+ and CD8+ blood T cells was observed from baseline to week 6 at doses 0.1 to 3.0 mg/kg.

Genomic DNA was isolated from the sorted cells so that the TCRbeta CDR3 region could be sequenced. The immunoSEQ Assay was used for sequencing of TCRbeta CDR3 regions. The table was pulled from immuneACCESS by TCRdb, which kept in-frame rearrangements only. Such tables lose some clones; where checked, under half of the loss comes from unresolved V genes, and the rest has no known cause. In all, the sample holds about 14,000 clones, and roughly 82% of those were seen once. The ten largest account for about 39% of the sample. Remarks on this clone: Its antigen remains undetermined. No quality values exist for individual bases; no much larger clone is one base distant.

Patients with autoimmune disease history or receiving systemic immunosuppression were excluded from the trial. Peripheral blood for TCR sequencing was collected from all dose cohorts at baseline, on cycle 4 day 1, and on cycle 7 day 1. The samples were drawn from a first-in-human, open-label, multicenter phase I dose-escalation trial of ivuxolimab. Adults with locally advanced or metastatic melanoma, renal cell, hepatocellular, or head and neck squamous cell carcinoma were enrolled in the trial. Before TCR sequencing, CD4+ T cells and CD8+ T cells from peripheral blood were sorted into separate populations. The sequences come from CD4+ or CD8+ T cells sorted from blood, collected in a trial of the OX40 agonist ivuxolimab. This TCR derives from an adult with an advanced solid tumor such as melanoma, head and neck, liver or kidney cancer.

The CDR3 here reads CASSSLGTESTDTQYF. The sequence in DNA is TGTGCCAGCAGCTCGTTAGGGACAGAGAGCACAGATACGCAGTATTTT. The rearrangement joined TRBV7-3 to TRBJ2-3, with 7 bases in between that match TRBD1. CDR1 and CDR2, per the germline V gene, are SGHTA and FQGTGA. V loses 4 bases at its end and J loses 0 bases; junction bases beyond the gene matches: 7. Its CDR3 holds 16 amino acids, cysteine through phenylalanine. CDR3 DNA is the only sequence kept; it has 48 bases, read in frame from the first base.